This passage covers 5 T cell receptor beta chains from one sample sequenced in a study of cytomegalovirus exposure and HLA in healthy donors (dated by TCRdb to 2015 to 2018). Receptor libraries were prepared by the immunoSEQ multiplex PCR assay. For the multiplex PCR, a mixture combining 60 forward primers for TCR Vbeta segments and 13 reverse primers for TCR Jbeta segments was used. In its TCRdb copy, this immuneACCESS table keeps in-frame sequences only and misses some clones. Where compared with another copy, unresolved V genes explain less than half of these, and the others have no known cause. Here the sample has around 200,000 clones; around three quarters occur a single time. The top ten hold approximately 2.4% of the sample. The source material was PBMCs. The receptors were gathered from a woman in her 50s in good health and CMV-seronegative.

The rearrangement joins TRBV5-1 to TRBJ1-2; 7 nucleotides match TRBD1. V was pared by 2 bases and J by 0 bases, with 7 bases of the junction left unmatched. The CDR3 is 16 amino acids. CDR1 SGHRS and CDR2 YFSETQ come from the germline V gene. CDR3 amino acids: CASSFWTGDTNYGYTF. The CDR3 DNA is TGCGCCAGCAGCTTCTGGACAGGCGACACTAACTATGGCTACACCTTC.

The CDR3 region has the DNA TGCGCCAGCAGCTTGGCAGGGGACCAGAACACCGGGGAGCTGTTTTTT. Amino acids: CASSLAGDQNTGELFF. J is TRBJ2-2 and V is TRBV5-1, with D maybe TRBD1 (6 bases). With 0 bases removed from V and 1 base from J, the gap between germline ends came to 10 bases. The CDR3 totals 16 residues. Germline assignment: CDR1 SGHRS and CDR2 YFSETQ.

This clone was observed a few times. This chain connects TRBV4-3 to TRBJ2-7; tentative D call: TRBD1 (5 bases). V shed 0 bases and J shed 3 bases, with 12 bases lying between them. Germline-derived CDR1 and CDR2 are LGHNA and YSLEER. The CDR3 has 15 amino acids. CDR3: CASSQDRQGFYEQYF. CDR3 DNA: TGCGCCAGCAGCCAAGATCGTCAGGGATTCTACGAGCAGTACTTC.

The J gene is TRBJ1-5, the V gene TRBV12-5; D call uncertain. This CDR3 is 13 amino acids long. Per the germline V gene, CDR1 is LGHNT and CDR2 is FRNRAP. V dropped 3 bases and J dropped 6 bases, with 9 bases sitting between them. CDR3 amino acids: CASGFGVRQPQHF. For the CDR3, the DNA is TGTGCTAGTGGTTTCGGGGTGCGTCAGCCCCAGCATTTT.

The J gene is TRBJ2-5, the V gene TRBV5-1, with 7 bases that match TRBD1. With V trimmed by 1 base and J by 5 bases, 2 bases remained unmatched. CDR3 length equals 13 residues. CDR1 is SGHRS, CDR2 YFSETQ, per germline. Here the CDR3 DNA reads TGCGCCAGCAGCTTGTTAGGGGGCGAGACCCAGTACTTC. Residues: CASSLLGGETQYF. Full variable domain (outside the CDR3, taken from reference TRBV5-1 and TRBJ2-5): KAGVTQTPRYLIKTRGQQVTLSCSPISGHRSVSWYQQTPGQGLQFLFEYFSETQRNKGNFPGRFSGRQFSNSRSEMNVSTLELGDSALYLCASSLLGGETQYFGPGTRLLVL.